One sample yielded the 6 T cell receptor beta chains listed below, sequenced in a study of post-analysis software for immune sequencing data. Study-wide results and caveats: Higher frequency in patients than in controls was seen for about 5 TRBV segments, with TRBV5-6, TRBV5-1 and TRBV20-1 among them.

These receptors lack a known antigen. Carried by the TCR beta cDNA libraries were unique molecular identifiers. In TCRdb, the PCR reads were re-called with MiXCR into one record per CDR3 protein. The sample lists under 650,000 distinct CDR3 sequences, around 44% seen once, with 1.5% to 2% in the top ten. Sequencing input: blood. The receptors come from a girl between 5 and 17 years old with multiple sclerosis.

This clonotype was detected only a few times. The rearrangement links TRBV12-3 or TRBV12-4 to TRBJ1-6, with D hard to call. The CDR3 contains 11 residues. Trimming shortened V by 6 bases and J by 14 bases, and 11 bases separated the two germline ends. The CDR3 sequence: CASRDWAALHF. Written as DNA, the CDR3 is TGTGCCAGCAGGGACTGGGCGGCCCTCCACTTT.

For the CDR3, the DNA is TGCGCCAGCAGCCCTAGAGGGACAGCCGTCCTGCACTTAGTGCAGTACTTC. It codes for CASSPRGTAVLHLVQYF. The J gene is TRBJ2-7, the V gene TRBV5-1, with 7 nucleotides matching TRBD1. Germline CDR1 is SGHRS and CDR2 is YFSETQ. The CDR3 has 17 amino acids. V lost 4 bases, J lost 9 bases, and 22 bases stayed unmatched.

The gene calls are TRBV5-6 and TRBJ2-5; D possibly corresponds to TRBD2 (5 bases). The CDR3 length is 14 residues. CDR1 is SGHDT, CDR2 YYEEEE, per germline. Between the trimmed V and J ends, which lost 5 bases and 0 bases, there was a span of 11 bases. This chain's CDR3 is CASSFRGYQETQYF. The CDR3 DNA sequence: TGTGCCAGCAGTTTCAGAGGGTACCAAGAGACCCAGTACTTC.

This chain connects TRBV20-1 to TRBJ2-1; 9 bases fit TRBD2. This CDR3 comprises 13 residues. From germline, CDR1 is DFQATT and CDR2 SNEGSKA (reference sequence). CDR3 DNA: TGCAGCGTTGGCGGGGGGGCCAGCAATGAGCAGTTCTTC. Translated, it gives CSVGGGASNEQFF.

This rearrangement joins TRBV20-1 to TRBJ2-5, with D perhaps assigned TRBD1 or TRBD2 (5 bases each). This CDR3 comprises 15 residues. Germline lookup yields CDR1 DFQATT and CDR2 SNEGSKA (reference sequence). V lost 0 bases to trimming and J lost 3 bases, with 14 bases between them. The CDR3 protein is CSAREGDPSKETQYF. The CDR3 DNA reads as TGCAGTGCTAGAGAAGGGGACCCAAGTAAAGAGACCCAGTACTTC.

Only one count was recorded for this clonotype. The chain combines TRBV13 with TRBJ2-3; 7 nucleotides line up with TRBD1. Germline V lookup: CDR1 PRHDT, CDR2 FYEKMQ (reference sequence). The CDR3 is made up of 16 amino acids. Unmatched junction bases numbered 12, after V lost 7 bases and J lost 2 bases. CDR3 protein: CASTPSDREPTDTQYF. As DNA, the CDR3 is TGTGCCAGCACCCCCTCTGACAGGGAGCCCACAGATACGCAGTATTTT.